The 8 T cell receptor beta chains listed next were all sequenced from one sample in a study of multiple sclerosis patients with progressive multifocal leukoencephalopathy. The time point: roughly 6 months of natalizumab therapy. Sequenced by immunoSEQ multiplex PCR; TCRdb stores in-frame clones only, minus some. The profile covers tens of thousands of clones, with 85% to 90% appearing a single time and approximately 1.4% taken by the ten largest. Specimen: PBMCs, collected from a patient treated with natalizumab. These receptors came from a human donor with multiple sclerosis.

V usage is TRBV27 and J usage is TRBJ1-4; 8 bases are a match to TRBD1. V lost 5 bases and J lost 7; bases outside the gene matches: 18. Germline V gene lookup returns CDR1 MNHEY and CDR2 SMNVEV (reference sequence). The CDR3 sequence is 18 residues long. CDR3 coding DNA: TGTGCCAGCAGTCCTTGGGAGGGCAGGGGGCTGCAGGTTGAAAAACTGTTTTTT. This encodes CASSPWEGRGLQVEKLFF.

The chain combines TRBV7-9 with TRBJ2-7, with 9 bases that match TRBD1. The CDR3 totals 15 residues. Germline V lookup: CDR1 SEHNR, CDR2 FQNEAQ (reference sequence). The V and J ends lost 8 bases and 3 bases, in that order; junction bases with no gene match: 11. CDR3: CASDKLGTGLYEQYF. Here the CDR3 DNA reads TGTGCCAGCGATAAACTCGGGACAGGGCTCTACGAGCAGTACTTC.

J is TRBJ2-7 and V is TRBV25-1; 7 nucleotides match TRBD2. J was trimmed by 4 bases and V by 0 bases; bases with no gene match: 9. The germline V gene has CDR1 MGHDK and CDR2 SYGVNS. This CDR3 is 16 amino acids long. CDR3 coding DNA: TGTGCCAGCAGTGAATATACGGGCGGGAGTATTTACGAGCAGTACTTC. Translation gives CASSEYTGGSIYEQYF.

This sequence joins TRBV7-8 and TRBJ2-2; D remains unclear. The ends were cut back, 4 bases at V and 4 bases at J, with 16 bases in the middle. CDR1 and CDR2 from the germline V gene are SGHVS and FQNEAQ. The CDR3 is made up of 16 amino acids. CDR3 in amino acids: CASSSEPQSFTGELFF. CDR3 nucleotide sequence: TGTGCCAGCAGCTCGGAACCGCAGTCTTTCACCGGGGAGCTGTTTTTT.

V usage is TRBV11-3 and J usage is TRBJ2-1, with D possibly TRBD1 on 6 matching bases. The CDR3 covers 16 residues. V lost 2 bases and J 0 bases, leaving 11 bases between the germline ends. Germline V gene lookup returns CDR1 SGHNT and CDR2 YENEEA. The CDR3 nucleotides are TGTGCCAGCAGCTTAACAGGGCAGAGCTCCTACAATGAGCAGTTCTTC. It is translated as CASSLTGQSSYNEQFF.

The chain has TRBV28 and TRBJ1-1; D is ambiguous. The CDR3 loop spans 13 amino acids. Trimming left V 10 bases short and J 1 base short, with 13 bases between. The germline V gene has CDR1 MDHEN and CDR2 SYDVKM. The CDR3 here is CATYVWENTEAFF. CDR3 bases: TGTGCCACTTACGTCTGGGAGAACACTGAAGCTTTCTTT.

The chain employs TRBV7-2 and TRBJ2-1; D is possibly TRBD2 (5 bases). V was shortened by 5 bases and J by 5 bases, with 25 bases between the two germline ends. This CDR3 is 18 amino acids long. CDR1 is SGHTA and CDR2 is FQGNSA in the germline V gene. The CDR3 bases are TGTGCCAGCAGCAACGATCTTCGGGATATCCTACGAAACAATGAGCAGTTCTTC. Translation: CASSNDLRDILRNNEQFF. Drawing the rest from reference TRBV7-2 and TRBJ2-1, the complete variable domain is GAGVSQSPSNKVTEKGKDVELRCDPISGHTALYWYRQSLGQGLEFLIYFQGNSAPDKSGLPSDRFSAERTGGSVSTLTIQRTQQEDSAVYLCASSNDLRDILRNNEQFFGPGTRLTVL.

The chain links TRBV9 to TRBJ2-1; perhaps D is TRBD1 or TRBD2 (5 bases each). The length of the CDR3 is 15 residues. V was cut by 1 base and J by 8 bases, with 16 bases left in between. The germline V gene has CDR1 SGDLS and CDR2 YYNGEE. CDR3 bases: TGTGCCAGCAGCGTATTCGGGACCCAAAGCGATGAGCAGTTCTTC. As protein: CASSVFGTQSDEQFF.